This TCR beta chain was recovered during a study of T cell responses to AZD1222 COVID-19 vaccine. Study information: Pooling was applied to second doses at about 4 or about 12 weeks.

General observations from the study: Clonal diversity may have been underestimated in mostly white British donors.

From germline, CDR1 is MNHNY and CDR2 SVGAGI (reference sequence). The CDR3 covers 13 residues. Trimming pared 2 bases from V and 9 bases from J, leaving 11 bases between. Measured with immunoSEQ multiplex PCR; TCRdb has only the in-frame clones, and not every one. The sample records approximately 160,000 clones, more than 70% being singletons. To note about this clone: The antigen is unknown.

This TCR came from an adult in good health. The sample was peripheral blood, taken on day 0 of AZD1222 vaccination. This chain links TRBV6-6 with TRBJ2-1, with D possibly matching TRBD2 (5 bases). The CDR3 coding sequence is TGTGCCAGCAGTTACCTAGCTTGGGCTGAGCAGTTCTTC. This gives the protein CASSYLAWAEQFF.